The sample holds a few counts of the clone carrying this TCR beta chain. Its antigen is undetermined. The table came from immunoSEQ multiplex PCR; TCRdb's copy has only in-frame clones and leaves some out. The top ten hold approximately 6% of the sample, which has some 350,000 clones, roughly two thirds seen once. The sample is drawn from a study of cytotoxic CD8 clonotypes in ibrutinib-treated CLL. Study-wide context: The subjects consisted of roughly 12 relapsed/refractory and 15 treatment-naive individuals, with around 17 IGHV unmutated.

The study's findings and limits: Patients showed higher baseline clonality than age-matched healthy donors, and it tracked circulating CD8+ T-cell counts. Public clonotypes proved infrequent, and on treatment they shrank or remained steady. Clonality, elevated at ibrutinib response, dropped back toward baseline at progression.

Sequencing used PBMCs, obtained after 36 months of ibrutinib treatment. This clonotype originated in a human donor with chronic lymphocytic leukemia.

CDR3 region: CASSQASRAAVPPYNEQFF. DNA of the CDR3: TGCGCCAGCAGCCAAGCAAGTAGGGCCGCCGTGCCCCCCTACAATGAGCAGTTCTTC. The chain carries TRBV4-1 and TRBJ2-1; D unclear. The CDR3 covers 19 residues. V was pared by 1 base and J by 2 bases, with 21 bases between. Germline CDR1 MGHRA, CDR2 YSYEKL.